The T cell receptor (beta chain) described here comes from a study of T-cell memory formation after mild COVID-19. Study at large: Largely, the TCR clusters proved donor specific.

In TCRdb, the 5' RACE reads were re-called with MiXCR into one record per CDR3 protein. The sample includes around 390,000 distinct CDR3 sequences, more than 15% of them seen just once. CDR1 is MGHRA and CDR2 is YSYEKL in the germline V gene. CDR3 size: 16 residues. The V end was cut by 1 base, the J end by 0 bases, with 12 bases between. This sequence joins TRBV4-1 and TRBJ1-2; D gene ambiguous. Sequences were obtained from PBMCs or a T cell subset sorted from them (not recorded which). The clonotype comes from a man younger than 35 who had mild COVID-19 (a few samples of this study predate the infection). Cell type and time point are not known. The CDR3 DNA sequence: TGCGCCAGCAGCCAAGGCGGTGGAGTAGCTAACTATGGCTACACCTTC. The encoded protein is CASSQGGGVANYGYTF.